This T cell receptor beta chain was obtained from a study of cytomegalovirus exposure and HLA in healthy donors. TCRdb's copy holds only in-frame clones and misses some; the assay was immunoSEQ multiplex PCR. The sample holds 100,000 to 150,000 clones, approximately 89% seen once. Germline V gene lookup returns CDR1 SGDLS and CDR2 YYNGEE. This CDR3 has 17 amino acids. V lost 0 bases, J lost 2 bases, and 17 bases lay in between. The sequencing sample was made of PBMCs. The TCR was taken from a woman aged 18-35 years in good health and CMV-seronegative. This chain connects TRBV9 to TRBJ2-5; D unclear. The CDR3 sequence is CASSVAPTGTSQETQYF. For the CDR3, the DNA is TGTGCCAGCAGCGTAGCGCCAACGGGTACGTCACAAGAGACCCAGTACTTC.